These 7 T cell receptor beta chains were all obtained from the same sample, sequenced in a study of CD8 T cells in ankylosing spondylitis. Using its own MiXCR run on the 5' RACE reads, TCRdb lists one record per CDR3 protein. This sample carries more than 500,000 distinct CDR3 sequences, approximately 5.3% of them seen once, and the ten largest clones take around 3.6%. Antigen specificity for these receptors is unknown. Points from the study as a whole: A TCR beta motif of roughly eight highly homologous variants seemed to mark ankylosing spondylitis blood.

Material for sequencing was blood, either unsorted or a sorted T cell fraction (not recorded which). The receptors come from a male donor with ankylosing spondylitis.

This rearrangement joins TRBV24-1 to TRBJ1-2; D might be TRBD1 (5 bases). Per the germline V gene, CDR1 is KGHDR and CDR2 is SFDVKD. This CDR3 is 14 amino acids long. V was pared by 2 bases and J by 6 bases, with 12 bases between. CDR3 region: CATSDSGRWDGYTF. DNA for the CDR3: TGTGCCACCAGTGATTCGGGACGGTGGGATGGCTACACCTTC.

This clonotype was counted only a few times. This sequence joins TRBV9 and TRBJ2-5, with D perhaps TRBD1 (6 bases). V lost 0 bases and J 2 bases, leaving 14 bases between the germline ends. Germline CDR1 SGDLS, CDR2 YYNGEE. The CDR3 extends over 16 amino acids. CDR3 protein: CASSVDPVRGQETQYF. The CDR3 nucleotides are TGTGCCAGCAGCGTAGATCCCGTGAGGGGGCAAGAGACCCAGTACTTC.

V usage is TRBV11-2 and J usage is TRBJ1-1, with D unresolved. The CDR3 spans 11 residues. The germline V gene has CDR1 SGHAT and CDR2 FQNNGV. The germline V and J ends were trimmed by 4 bases and 10 bases, with 10 bases remaining between them. DNA of the CDR3: TGTGCCAGCAGCTCGTATTGGGTAGCTTTCTTT. Translated: CASSSYWVAFF.

This clonotype was seen repeatedly, ten times or more. V is TRBV5-1 and J is TRBJ2-7; D tentatively fits TRBD1 or TRBD2 (5 bases each). Germline assignment: CDR1 SGHRS and CDR2 YFSETQ. Trimming stripped 4 bases from V and 3 bases from J, with 17 bases between. The CDR3 is 15 residues long. The CDR3 bases are TGCGCCAGCAGCGATTCCGGGACGGATTTCTACGAGCAGTACTTC. Its translation: CASSDSGTDFYEQYF.

V usage is TRBV14 and J usage is TRBJ2-5; a possible D gene is TRBD2 (6 bases). CDR3 length: 17 residues. Germline CDR1 reads SGHDN; CDR2 reads FVKESK. The germline V and J ends were trimmed by 0 bases and 5 bases, with 19 bases remaining between them. This chain's CDR3 is CASSQDLSTGLRETQYF. In nucleotides, the CDR3 is TGTGCCAGCAGCCAAGATCTGAGTACCGGACTAAGGGAGACCCAGTACTTC.

This clonotype was detected ten times or more. The chain has TRBV20-1 and TRBJ2-4; D possibly corresponds to TRBD2 (5 bases). Germline V lookup: CDR1 DFQATT, CDR2 SNEGSKA (reference sequence). This CDR3 spans 11 amino acids. The V gene lost 3 bases and the J gene lost 5 bases, with 5 bases spanning the gap. Here the CDR3 reads CSARRENIQYF. The CDR3 DNA is TGCAGTGCTAGGAGGGAAAACATTCAGTACTTC.

This clonotype was observed many times. The V gene is TRBV20-1, the J gene TRBJ1-1; no reliable D call. The CDR3 has 13 residues. V was trimmed by 1 base and J by 0 bases, leaving 6 bases between them. Germline V gives CDR1 DFQATT, CDR2 SNEGSKA (reference sequence). The CDR3 is CSARAGLNTEAFF. CDR3 nucleotides: TGCAGTGCTAGAGCGGGTCTGAACACTGAAGCTTTCTTT.